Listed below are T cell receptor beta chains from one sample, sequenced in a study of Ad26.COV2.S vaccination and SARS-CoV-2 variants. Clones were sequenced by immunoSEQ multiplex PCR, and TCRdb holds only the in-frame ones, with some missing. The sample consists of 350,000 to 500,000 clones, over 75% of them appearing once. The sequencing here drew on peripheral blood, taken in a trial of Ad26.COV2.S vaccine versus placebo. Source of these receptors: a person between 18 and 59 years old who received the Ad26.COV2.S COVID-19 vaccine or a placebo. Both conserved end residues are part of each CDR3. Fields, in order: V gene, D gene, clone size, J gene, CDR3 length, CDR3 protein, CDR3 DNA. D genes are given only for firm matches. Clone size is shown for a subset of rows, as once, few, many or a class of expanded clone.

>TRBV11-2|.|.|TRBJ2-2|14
CASSRGLDTGELFF
TGTGCCAGCAGCAGAGGACTTGACACCGGGGAGCTGTTTTTT
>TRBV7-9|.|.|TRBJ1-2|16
CASSLSTIRAHGGYTF
TGTGCCAGCAGCTTATCAACTATCCGGGCCCACGGTGGCTACACCTTC
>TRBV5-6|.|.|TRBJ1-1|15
CASSWGGGVTTEAFF
TGTGCCAGCAGCTGGGGGGGCGGAGTGACGACTGAAGCTTTCTTT
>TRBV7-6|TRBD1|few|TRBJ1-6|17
CASSSSGGQGGNSPLHF
TGTGCCAGCAGCTCTTCCGGGGGACAGGGGGGTAATTCACCCCTCCACTTT
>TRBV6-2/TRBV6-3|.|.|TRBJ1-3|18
CASSYSMTRDFSGNTIYF
TGTGCCAGCAGTTACTCGATGACGCGGGACTTTTCTGGAAACACCATATATTTT
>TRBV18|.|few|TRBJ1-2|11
CASSSNYGYTF
TGTGCCAGCTCATCCAATTATGGCTACACCTTC
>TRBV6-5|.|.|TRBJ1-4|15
CATTGSIATNEKLFF
TGTGCCACTACAGGGAGCATAGCAACTAATGAAAAACTGTTTTTT
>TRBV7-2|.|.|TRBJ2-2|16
CASSLGSGANTGELFF
TGTGCCAGCAGCTTAGGTTCAGGGGCGAACACCGGGGAGCTGTTTTTT
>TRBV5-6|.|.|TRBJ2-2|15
CASSLTPWGTGELFF
TGTGCCAGCAGCTTAACCCCCTGGGGCACCGGGGAGCTGTTTTTT
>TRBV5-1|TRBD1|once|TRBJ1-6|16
CASSSSDRGNNSPLHF
TGCGCCAGCAGCTCTTCGGACAGGGGCAATAATTCACCCCTCCACTTT
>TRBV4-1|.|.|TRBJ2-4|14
CASSQGGAKNIQYF
TGCGCCAGCAGCCAAGGCGGCGCCAAAAACATTCAGTACTTC
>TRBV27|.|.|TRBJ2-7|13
CASRGTKTYEQYF
TGTGCCAGCAGAGGGACAAAAACCTACGAGCAGTACTTC
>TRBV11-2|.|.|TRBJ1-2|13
CASRRTGLYGYTF
TGTGCCAGCAGACGCACAGGGCTCTATGGCTACACCTTC
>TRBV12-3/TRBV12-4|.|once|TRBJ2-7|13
CASSLVVDYEQYF
TGTGCCAGCAGTTTAGTCGTTGACTACGAGCAGTACTTC
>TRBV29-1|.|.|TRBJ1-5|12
CSVGTGGVPQHF
TGCAGCGTAGGGACGGGTGGGGTCCCCCAGCATTTT
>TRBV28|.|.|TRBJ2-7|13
CASSIPVWGEQYF
TGTGCCAGCAGCATCCCCGTCTGGGGCGAGCAGTACTTC
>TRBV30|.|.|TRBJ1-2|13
CAWSRASNYGYTF
TGTGCCTGGAGCCGGGCTTCTAACTATGGCTACACCTTC